Below, 4 T cell receptor beta chains from the same sample are listed, as sequenced in a study of T cell responses to AZD1222 COVID-19 vaccine. The table came from immunoSEQ multiplex PCR; TCRdb's copy has only in-frame clones and leaves some out. Of 90,000 to 120,000 clones listed, around 87% are singletons. The starting material was peripheral blood, obtained on day 0 of AZD1222 vaccination. All receptors come from an adult in good health.

The V call is TRBV30, the J call TRBJ1-2; no clear D gene. Trimming stripped 3 bases from V and 8 bases from J, with 10 bases between. This CDR3 region has 11 residues. In germline, CDR1 is GTSNPN, CDR2 SVGIG (reference sequence). CDR3 bases: TGTGCCTGGAGCCCCGGGTGGGGCTACACCTTC. This translates into CAWSPGWGYTF.

This sequence joins TRBV5-1 and TRBJ2-1; TRBD2 matches 7 bases. Germline CDR1 is SGHRS and CDR2 is YFSETQ. Germline trimming cut 5 bases from V and 4 bases from J; bases unmatched to any gene: 9. The CDR3 loop spans 15 amino acids. The CDR3 region is CASSRELANYNEQFF. CDR3 in DNA: TGCGCCAGCAGTCGGGAACTAGCGAATTACAATGAGCAGTTCTTC.

The chain joins TRBV18 to TRBJ2-1; 10 nucleotides align to TRBD2. The CDR3 extends over 15 amino acids. The junction had 10 bases not matched to a gene; V was cut back by 6 bases and J by 8 bases. CDR1 and CDR2 (germline): KGHSH, LQKENI. CDR3 in DNA: TGTGCCAGCTCGGATAAAGCGGGGGGGCGGTATGAGCAGTTCTTC. The encoded protein is CASSDKAGGRYEQFF.

The rearrangement uses TRBV7-2 and TRBJ2-1, with D unclear. The CDR3 sequence is 15 residues long. V was clipped by 1 base and J by 0 bases, with 7 bases between them. CDR1 is SGHTA and CDR2 is FQGNSA in the germline V gene. This CDR3 is CASSLVSLSYNEQFF. In nucleotides, the CDR3 is TGTGCCAGCAGCTTAGTCAGTCTCTCCTACAATGAGCAGTTCTTC.